What follows are 14 T cell receptor beta chains derived from one specimen sequenced in a study of OX40 agonist ivuxolimab in advanced cancers. Method: immunoSEQ multiplex PCR; TCRdb's copy keeps in-frame clones and lacks some. The data hold approximately 82,000 clones, with approximately 86% observed a single time. Sequencing was performed on CD4+ or CD8+ T cells sorted from blood, taken in a trial of the OX40 agonist ivuxolimab. The receptors derive from an adult with an advanced solid tumor such as melanoma, head and neck, liver or kidney cancer.

V is TRBV6-6 and J is TRBJ1-1, with no clear D. CDR3 length: 12 amino acids. CDR1 MNHNY and CDR2 SVGAGI come from the germline V gene (reference sequence). Trimming removed 5 bases at V and 6 bases at J, with 10 bases between. The CDR3 region has the DNA TGTGCCAGCAGTACCGGGGTCTCTGAAGCTTTCTTT. Translation: CASSTGVSEAFF.

This chain joins TRBV5-1 and TRBJ2-1; TRBD2 aligns across 15 bases. CDR3 length: 17 residues. Germline V lookup: CDR1 SGHRS, CDR2 YFSETQ. The J segment lost 3 bases and the V segment lost 4 bases, leaving 5 bases of the junction unmatched. CDR3 region: CASSPGLAGGFYNEQFF. In DNA, the CDR3 is TGCGCCAGCAGCCCAGGACTAGCGGGGGGGTTCTACAATGAGCAGTTCTTC.

Here the CDR3 reads CASNLGKGSPLHF. As DNA, the CDR3 is TGCGCCAGCAATTTAGGGAAGGGGTCACCCCTCCACTTT. The gene calls are TRBV10-2 and TRBJ1-6; perhaps TRBD1 as D (5 bases). V shed 7 bases and J shed 10 bases, with 14 bases lying between them. CDR1 and CDR2 from the germline V gene are WSHSY and SAAADI. The CDR3 extends over 13 amino acids.

This rearrangement joins TRBV30 to TRBJ1-6; the D gene is possibly TRBD1 (5 bases). V gave up 2 bases and J gave up 6 bases, with 11 bases separating them. CDR3 length: 14 amino acids. In germline, CDR1 is GTSNPN, CDR2 SVGIG (reference sequence). CDR3 DNA: TGTGCCTGGAGTCGACGGGGCAGTAATTCACCCCTCCACTTT. This gives the protein CAWSRRGSNSPLHF.

This chain joins TRBV2 and TRBJ1-1; no reliable D call. Germline loops: CDR1 SNHLY, CDR2 FYNNEI. The V end was cut by 4 bases, the J end by 7 bases, with 10 bases between. The CDR3 spans 12 residues. CDR3 protein: CASSGREYEAFF. CDR3 nucleotide sequence: TGTGCCAGCAGTGGACGGGAGTATGAAGCTTTCTTT.

The chain has TRBV7-3 and TRBJ2-2, with a tentative D call TRBD2 (6 bases). Between the trimmed V and J ends, which lost 3 bases and 4 bases, there was a span of 12 bases. There are 15 residues in the CDR3. Germline V gene sequence: CDR1 SGHTA, CDR2 FQGTGA. The DNA of the CDR3 is TGTGCCAGCAGCTTTCCCGGGAGCTCCACCGGGGAGCTGTTTTTT. Translated, it gives CASSFPGSSTGELFF. Filled out from reference TRBV7-3 and TRBJ2-2, the complete variable domain reads GAGVSQTPSNKVTEKGKYVELRCDPISGHTALYWYRQSLGQGPEFLIYFQGTGAADDSGLPNDRFFAVRPEGSVSTLKIQRTERGDSAVYLCASSFPGSSTGELFFGEGSRLTVL.

Only one count was recorded for this clone. The rearrangement links TRBV2 to TRBJ1-1; no reliable D call. Germline CDR1 SNHLY, CDR2 FYNNEI. Trimming took off 0 bases at V and 1 base at J, with 9 bases between the two ends. CDR3 length equals 15 residues. CDR3 in amino acids: CASSEARGKNTEAFF. CDR3 coding DNA: TGTGCCAGCAGTGAAGCGCGGGGAAAGAACACTGAAGCTTTCTTT.

This clone was counted a single time. The genes are TRBV27 and TRBJ1-1, with 7 bases matching TRBD1. Germline loops: CDR1 MNHEY, CDR2 SMNVEV (reference sequence). V was clipped by 10 bases and J by 8 bases; unmatched bases: 16. The CDR3 loop spans 14 amino acids. The CDR3 DNA follows: TGTGCCACCCAGCAGTTCGCCGGGACAGAAGAAGCTTTCTTT. As protein: CATQQFAGTEEAFF.

The chain carries TRBV14 and TRBJ2-1, with 8 bases fitting TRBD2. From germline, CDR1 is SGHDN and CDR2 FVKESK. The CDR3 loop spans 16 amino acids. J lost 4 bases, V lost 1 base, and 6 bases had no gene match. The CDR3 loop reads CASSQVPSGYYNEQFF. The CDR3 DNA follows: TGTGCCAGCAGCCAAGTTCCTAGCGGGTATTACAATGAGCAGTTCTTC.

The chain couples TRBV6-8 to TRBJ1-2; TRBD1 might be the D (5 bases). V lost 6 bases to trimming and J lost 2 bases, with 13 bases between them. The length of the CDR3 is 14 residues. CDR1 is MNHGY and CDR2 is SAAAGT in the germline V gene. CDR3 sequence reads: CASRVGTLNYGYTF. The CDR3 DNA follows: TGTGCCAGCAGGGTCGGGACCCTAAACTATGGCTACACCTTC.

The CDR3: CASKQGARGYTF. The CDR3 DNA reads TGTGCCAGCAAACAGGGGGCGCGAGGCTACACCTTC. V gene TRBV27 combines with J gene TRBJ1-2, with 9 bases fitting TRBD1. V shed 7 bases, J shed 8 bases, and the junction held 5 bases outside the gene matches. The CDR3 extends over 12 amino acids. Germline V gives CDR1 MNHEY, CDR2 SMNVEV (reference sequence).

The chain employs TRBV5-6 and TRBJ2-1, with 11 bases aligning to TRBD2. The CDR3 contains 15 residues. CDR1 and CDR2 from the germline V gene are SGHDT and YYEEEE. V lost 4 bases and J lost 8; bases outside the gene matches: 8. The DNA of the CDR3 is TGTGCCAGCAGCCTACTAGCGGGAGCCTCCGATGAGCAGTTCTTC. Its translation: CASSLLAGASDEQFF. The full variable domain, its missing parts supplied by reference TRBV5-6 and TRBJ2-1, is DAGVTQSPTHLIKTRGQQVTLRCSPKSGHDTVSWYQQALGQGPQFIFQYYEEEERQRGNFPDRFSGHQFPNYSSELNVNALLLGDSALYLCASSLLAGASDEQFFGPGTRLTVL.

The chain couples TRBV7-2 to TRBJ1-5; D is ambiguous. This CDR3 has 12 amino acids. V lost 3 bases and J 7 bases, leaving 7 bases between the germline ends. Germline-derived CDR1 and CDR2 are SGHTA and FQGNSA. CDR3: CASSFPGQPQHF. The CDR3 DNA sequence: TGTGCCAGCAGCTTCCCCGGACAGCCCCAGCATTTT. Based on the CDR3 plus reference TRBV7-2 and TRBJ1-5, the full variable domain is GAGVSQSPSNKVTEKGKDVELRCDPISGHTALYWYRQSLGQGLEFLIYFQGNSAPDKSGLPSDRFSAERTGGSVSTLTIQRTQQEDSAVYLCASSFPGQPQHFGDGTRLSIL.

The count of this clone is one. The CDR3 protein is CASTDRGGVRDTQYF. The DNA for the CDR3 is TGTGCCAGCACCGACCGTGGAGGGGTGAGAGATACGCAGTATTTT. The chain joins TRBV7-2 to TRBJ2-3; tentative D call: TRBD2 (6 bases). There are 15 residues in the CDR3. The germline V gene encodes CDR1 SGHTA and CDR2 FQGNSA. Between the trimmed V and J ends, which lost 7 bases and 5 bases, there was a span of 19 bases.